Following are 13 T cell receptor beta chains from one sample sequenced in a study of blood T cells in healthy people across ages. For the second PCR, which ran for roughly 6 to 12 cycles, a sample-barcoded 5' primer and a J-beta primer mix were used. TCRdb re-called the 5' RACE reads with MiXCR, one entry per CDR3 protein. The repertoire holds 1,800,000 or so distinct CDR3 sequences, with about 39% as singletons. The sample was blood. The receptor source for this set is a human donor in good health.

J is TRBJ2-1 and V is TRBV20-1; D gene ambiguous. This CDR3 has 13 amino acids. Trimming took off 5 bases at V and 12 bases at J, with 20 bases between the two ends. Germline V gene sequence: CDR1 DFQATT, CDR2 SNEGSKA (reference sequence). CDR3 nucleotide sequence: TGCAGTGCTGGCCTGTGGGGTCGTGGTGGGCAGTTCTTC. This sequence encodes CSAGLWGRGGQFF.

In its sample, this clonotype was seen once. One end of the junction fails to match germline, which may point to a read error. V is TRBV7-2 and J is TRBJ2-3; 7 positions match TRBD2. CDR1 SGHTA and CDR2 FQGNSA come from the germline V gene. CDR3 length: 17 amino acids. This chain's CDR3 is CANSLGVGGGRKDTQYF. CDR3 DNA sequence: TGTGCCAACAGCTTAGGCGTTGGCGGGGGTAGGAAAGATACGCAGTATTTT.

In this sample, this clonotype turned up many times. CDR3 in DNA: TGTGCCAGCAGTGAGTGGGACATTGCATATGGCTACACCTTC. Its translation is CASSEWDIAYGYTF. The chain uses TRBV6-1 and TRBJ1-2, with a possible D match to TRBD1 (6 bases). V was cut by 3 bases and J by 5 bases, with 13 bases left in between. This CDR3 has 14 amino acids. Germline V gene data show CDR1 as MNHNS and CDR2 as SASEGT.

This clonotype came up a few times. The rearrangement links TRBV7-9 to TRBJ1-4; tentative D call: TRBD1 (5 bases). This CDR3 comprises 17 residues. V lost 5 bases, J lost 4 bases, and 20 bases lay in between. Germline V gene sequence: CDR1 SEHNR, CDR2 FQNEAQ (reference sequence). CDR3 sequence reads: CASSKAGTGRLNEKLFF. The CDR3 DNA is TGTGCCAGCAGCAAAGCCGGGACGGGGCGACTTAATGAAAAACTGTTTTTT.

This clonotype was detected a few times. This chain joins TRBV12-5 and TRBJ2-3; D unresolved. Trimming removed 5 bases at V and 5 bases at J, with 5 bases between. Germline values: CDR1 LGHNT, CDR2 FRNRAP. CDR3 length: 11 residues. The CDR3 sequence: CASGSGDTQYF. Here the CDR3 DNA reads TGTGCTAGTGGTAGTGGAGATACGCAGTATTTT. The variable domain in full, with the rest retrieved from reference TRBV12-5 and TRBJ2-3, is DARVTQTPRHKVTEMGQEVTMRCQPILGHNTVFWYRQTMMQGLELLAYFRNRAPLDDSGMPKDRFSAEMPDATLATLKIQPSEPRDSAVYFCASGSGDTQYFGPGTRLTVL.

This clonotype was seen more than once but under ten times. The genes are TRBV7-3 and TRBJ2-1; no reliable D call. This CDR3 is 15 amino acids long. V lost 2 bases, J lost 4 bases, and 12 bases lay in between. Germline V gene lookup returns CDR1 SGHTA and CDR2 FQGTGA. The CDR3 DNA reads as TGTGCCAGCAGCTTAGGTCCCACGACTTACAATGAGCAGTTCTTC. This codes for CASSLGPTTYNEQFF.

J is TRBJ2-5 and V is TRBV6-2 or TRBV6-3, with D unresolved. Trimming removed 3 bases at V and 5 bases at J, with 7 bases between. This CDR3 is 12 amino acids long. CDR1 and CDR2 (germline): MNHEY, SVGEGT. CDR3 nucleotides: TGTGCCAGCAGTTATTTGTTGGAGACCCAGTACTTC. Protein product: CASSYLLETQYF.

This clonotype was observed once. The gene calls are TRBV21-1 and TRBJ1-6; the tabulated D call, TRBD1, remains unverified against the DNA. TRBV21-1 is noted as a pseudogene. The CDR3 runs 15 residues. The CDR3 protein is CASSKSVRDDSPLHF. The CDR3 DNA sequence: TGTGCCAGCAGCAAAAGCGTACGGGACGATTCACCCCTCCACTTT.

This clonotype was picked up one time. This chain uses TRBV2 with TRBJ1-2; D remains unclear. Trimming cost V 7 bases and J 8 bases, with 17 bases left between them. Per the germline V gene, CDR1 is SNHLY and CDR2 is FYNNEI. The CDR3 is made up of 13 amino acids. CDR3 protein: CASMGHSSFGYTF. The CDR3 bases are TGTGCCAGCATGGGCCATAGTTCGTTCGGCTACACCTTC.

This chain connects TRBV20-1 to TRBJ1-4, with D hard to call. Trimming removed 0 bases at V and 11 bases at J, with 10 bases between. Germline CDR1 and CDR2: DFQATT and SNEGSKA (reference sequence). The CDR3 contains 12 residues. The CDR3, as DNA: TGCAGTGCTAGAGAAACGGGCCTGAAACTGTTTTTT. The encoded protein is CSARETGLKLFF.

The CDR3 sequence is CASSPLATQETQYF. The CDR3 DNA follows: TGTGCCAGCAGTCCCCTCGCGACCCAAGAGACCCAGTACTTC. The gene calls are TRBV12-3 or TRBV12-4 and TRBJ2-5; D gene ambiguous. Trimming pared 5 bases from V and 1 base from J, leaving 11 bases between. This CDR3 has 14 amino acids.

There are a few counts of this clonotype. The chain uses TRBV2 and TRBJ1-2; D gene unclear. The CDR3 is 11 amino acids. V shed 7 bases and J shed 5 bases, with 8 bases lying between them. CDR1 is SNHLY and CDR2 is FYNNEI in the germline V gene. The CDR3 loop reads CASIKEYGYTF. The CDR3 region has the DNA TGTGCCAGCATTAAGGAATATGGCTACACCTTC.

This chain links TRBV5-6 with TRBJ2-2, with D hard to call. CDR3 length equals 14 residues. Per the germline V gene, CDR1 is SGHDT and CDR2 is YYEEEE. V lost 7 bases, J lost 3 bases, and 13 bases lay in between. CDR3 region: CASAFASYTGELFF. The CDR3 DNA is TGTGCCAGCGCATTTGCCAGTTACACCGGGGAGCTGTTTTTT.